This record covers a single T cell receptor beta chain. Its antigen is currently unknown. Constant-region reverse primers amplified full-length variable regions, followed by semi-nested Nested Universal Primer A PCR. One entry per CDR3 protein, called by TCRdb with MiXCR from the 5' RACE reads. The sample shows more than 40,000 distinct CDR3 sequences, less than 35% of them seen only once. Study observations and caveats: Tumor-infiltrating Treg TCR alpha and beta sequences overlapped most with tumor naive CD4+ T cells, then blood naive. Tumor memory CD4+ T cell TCR gene usage was found to cluster with blood and lymph node memory CD4+ cells and with lymph node naive CD4+ cells.

V was trimmed by 6 bases and J by 3 bases, leaving 9 bases between them. The CDR3 consists of 12 residues. J is TRBJ2-7 and V is TRBV12-3 or TRBV12-4; D is possibly TRBD1 or TRBD2 (5 bases each). The receptor comes from a female donor with breast cancer. Sequenced: memory CD4+ T cells sorted from a lymph node. Subset here: memory CD4+ T cells, CD4+CD45RO+CD25-. CDR3 DNA sequence: TGTGCCAGCAGGGGGACCGTCTACGAGCAGTACTTC. This sequence encodes CASRGTVYEQYF.